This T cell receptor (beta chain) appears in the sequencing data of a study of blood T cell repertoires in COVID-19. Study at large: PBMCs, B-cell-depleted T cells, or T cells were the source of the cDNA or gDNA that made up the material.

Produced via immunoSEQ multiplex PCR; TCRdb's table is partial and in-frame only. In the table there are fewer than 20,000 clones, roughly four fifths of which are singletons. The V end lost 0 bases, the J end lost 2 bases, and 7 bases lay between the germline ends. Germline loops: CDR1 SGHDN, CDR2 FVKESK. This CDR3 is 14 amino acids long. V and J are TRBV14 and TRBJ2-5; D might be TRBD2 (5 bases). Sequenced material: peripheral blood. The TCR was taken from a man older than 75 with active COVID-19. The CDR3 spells CASSQDGGQETQYF. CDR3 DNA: TGTGCCAGCAGCCAAGATGGAGGACAAGAGACCCAGTACTTC. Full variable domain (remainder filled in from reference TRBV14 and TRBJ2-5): EAGVTQFPSHSVIEKGQTVTLRCDPISGHDNLYWYRRVMGKEIKFLLHFVKESKQDESGMPNNRFLAERTGGTYSTLKVQPAELEDSGVYFCASSQDGGQETQYFGPGTRLLVL.